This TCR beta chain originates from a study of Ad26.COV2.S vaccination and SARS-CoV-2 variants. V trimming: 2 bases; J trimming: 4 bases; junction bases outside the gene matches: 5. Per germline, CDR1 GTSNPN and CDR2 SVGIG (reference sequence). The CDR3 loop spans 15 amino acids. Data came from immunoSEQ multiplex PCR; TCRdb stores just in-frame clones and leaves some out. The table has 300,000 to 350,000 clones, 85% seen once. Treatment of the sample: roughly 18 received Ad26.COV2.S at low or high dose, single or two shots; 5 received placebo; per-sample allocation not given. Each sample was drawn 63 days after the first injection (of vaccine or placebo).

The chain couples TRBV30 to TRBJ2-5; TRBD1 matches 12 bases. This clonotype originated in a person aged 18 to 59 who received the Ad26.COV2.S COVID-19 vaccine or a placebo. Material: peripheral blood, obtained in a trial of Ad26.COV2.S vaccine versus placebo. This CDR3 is CAWSSGQGAGETQYF. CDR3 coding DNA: TGTGCCTGGAGTTCGGGACAGGGGGCTGGAGAGACCCAGTACTTC.